This TCR beta chain was captured in a study of blood T cell repertoires in COVID-19. Study information: Material from acute and convalescent COVID-19 was sourced from the United States, Italy and Spain.

Germline V gene data show CDR1 as SGHRS and CDR2 as YFSETQ. V lost 4 bases and J lost 5; bases outside the gene matches: 2. The CDR3 runs 14 residues. Produced via immunoSEQ multiplex PCR; TCRdb's table is partial and in-frame only. The data hold a few hundred thousand clones, with roughly 90% observed a single time. The chain is built from TRBV5-1 and TRBJ1-6; 8 nucleotides line up with TRBD1. Sequences were obtained from PBMCs or T cells enriched from blood (not recorded which). The source is a middle-aged woman who had recovered from COVID-19. CDR3 DNA sequence: TGCGCCAGCAGCCTGGGACAGGATAATTCACCCCTCCACTTT. Residues: CASSLGQDNSPLHF.